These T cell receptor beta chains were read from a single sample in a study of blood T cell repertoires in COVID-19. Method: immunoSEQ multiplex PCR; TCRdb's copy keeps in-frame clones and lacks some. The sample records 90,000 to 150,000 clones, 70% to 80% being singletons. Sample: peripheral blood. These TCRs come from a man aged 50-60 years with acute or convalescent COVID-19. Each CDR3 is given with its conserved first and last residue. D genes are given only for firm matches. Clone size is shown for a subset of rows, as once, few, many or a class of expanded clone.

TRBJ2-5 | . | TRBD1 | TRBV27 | CASSLTGGVVETQYF
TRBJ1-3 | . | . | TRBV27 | CASSSGHGGGNTIYF
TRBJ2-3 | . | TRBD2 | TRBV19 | CASSMGGGATDTQYF
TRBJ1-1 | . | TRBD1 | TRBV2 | CASSDDRANTEAFF
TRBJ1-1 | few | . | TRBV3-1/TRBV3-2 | CASSQDFWQVVLVTEAFF
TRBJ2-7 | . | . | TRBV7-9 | CATREPYSYEQYF
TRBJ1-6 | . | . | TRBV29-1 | CSVGPGYNSPLHF
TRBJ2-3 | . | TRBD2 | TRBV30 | CAWSTLALGTDTQYF
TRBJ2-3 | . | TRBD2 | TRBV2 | CASSDSGRRTDTQYF
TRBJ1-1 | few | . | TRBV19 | CASSGQRGTEAFF
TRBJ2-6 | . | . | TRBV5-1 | CASSLVGGVLSGANVLTF
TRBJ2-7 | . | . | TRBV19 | CASATGPRIYEQYF
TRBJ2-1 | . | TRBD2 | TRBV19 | CASSLFYQREVNEQFF
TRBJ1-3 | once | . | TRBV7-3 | CASSPQGEAGNTIYF
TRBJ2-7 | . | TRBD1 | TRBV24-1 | CATSPGGYYEQYF
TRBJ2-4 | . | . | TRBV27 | CASLDRTKNIQYF
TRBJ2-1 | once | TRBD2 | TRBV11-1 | CASSMGLAGANEQFF
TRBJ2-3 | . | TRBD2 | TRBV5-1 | CASSLSSGGRRDTQYF
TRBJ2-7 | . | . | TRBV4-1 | CASSQMGGRQIDPYEQYF
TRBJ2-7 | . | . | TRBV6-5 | CASSRDRSGSYEQYF
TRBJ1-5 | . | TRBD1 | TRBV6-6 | CASSYGTGDQPQHF
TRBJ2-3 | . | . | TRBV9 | CASSVAGINTDTQYF
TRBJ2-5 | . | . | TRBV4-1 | CASSGLQETQYF
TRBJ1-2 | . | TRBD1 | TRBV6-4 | CASSDPLDRGSGYTF
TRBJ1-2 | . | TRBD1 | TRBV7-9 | CASSYGTGGYTF
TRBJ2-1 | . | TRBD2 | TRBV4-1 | CASSKGLTLYNEQFF
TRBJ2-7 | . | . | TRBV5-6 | CASSKDSYEQYF
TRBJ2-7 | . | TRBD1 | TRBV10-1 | CASSEYDWTGNSYEQYF
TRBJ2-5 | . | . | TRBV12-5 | CASGLAAQGSGQETQYF
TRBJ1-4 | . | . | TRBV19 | CASSIVSGKLFF
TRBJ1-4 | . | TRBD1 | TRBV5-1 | CASSWTGMGSNEKLFF
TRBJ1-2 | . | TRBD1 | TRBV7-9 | CASSPLGQGFGYTF
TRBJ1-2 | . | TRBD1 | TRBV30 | CAWSAGTGGGYTF
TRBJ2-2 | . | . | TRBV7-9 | CASSPGLGELFF
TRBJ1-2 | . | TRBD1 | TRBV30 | CAWSARGPNGYTF
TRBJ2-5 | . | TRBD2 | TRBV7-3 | CASSLSGREGETQYF
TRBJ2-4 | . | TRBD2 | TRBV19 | CASTPGGARAIRAKNIQYF
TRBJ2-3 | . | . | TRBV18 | CASSPLRLGSPTDTQYF
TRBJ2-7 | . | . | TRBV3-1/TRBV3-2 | CASSQDELRAVYEQYF
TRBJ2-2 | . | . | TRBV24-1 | CATSDPTRAGELFF
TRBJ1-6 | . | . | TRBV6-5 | CASSYVGGNSPLHF
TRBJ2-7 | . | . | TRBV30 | CAWSVSVSYEQYF
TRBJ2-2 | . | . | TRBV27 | CASSLSALPGELFF
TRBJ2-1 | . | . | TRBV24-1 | CATSDLPYNEQFF
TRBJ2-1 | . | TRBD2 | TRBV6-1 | CASSEAAGGSYNEQFF
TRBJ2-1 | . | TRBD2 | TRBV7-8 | CASSPKRPGLAANNEQFF
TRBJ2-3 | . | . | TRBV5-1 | CASSGRYTDTQYF
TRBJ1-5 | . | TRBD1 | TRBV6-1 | CASSEDGTGVVQPQHF
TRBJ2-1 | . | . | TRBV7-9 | CASSLLRGQSGNEQFF
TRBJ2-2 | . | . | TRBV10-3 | CAISESGQPRVNGELFF
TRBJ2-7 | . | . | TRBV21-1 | CASSTSQVEEYEQYF
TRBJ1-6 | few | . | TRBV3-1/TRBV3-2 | CASSQGAGRGALHF
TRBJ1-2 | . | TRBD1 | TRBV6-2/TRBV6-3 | CASSLRDSYGYTF